The 7 T cell receptor beta chains given below trace back to one sample, sequenced in a study of blood T cells in healthy people across ages. Then a second PCR, running roughly 7 to 11 cycles, was carried out with a sample-barcoded 5' primer and a J-beta primer mix. In TCRdb, the 5' RACE reads were re-called with MiXCR into one record per CDR3 protein. The table shows about 1,500,000 distinct CDR3 sequences, with around two fifths occurring only once. The source material was blood. Source of these receptors: a woman younger than 30 in good health.

This clonotype was seen more than once but under ten times. The chain couples TRBV20-1 to TRBJ2-3, with D unclear. This CDR3 spans 13 amino acids. V dropped 7 bases and J dropped 2 bases, with 13 bases sitting between them. The V gene's germline CDR1 is DFQATT and CDR2 SNEGSKA (reference sequence). The CDR3 here is CSGGWVSTDTQYF. Here the CDR3 DNA reads TGCAGTGGTGGATGGGTTTCCACAGATACGCAGTATTTT.

This rearrangement joins TRBV15 to TRBJ2-3, with TRBD2 identical over 8 bases. The CDR3 is 16 amino acids. Germline V gene sequence: CDR1 LNHNV, CDR2 YYDKDF (reference sequence). The V gene end was trimmed by 2 bases and the J gene end by 3 bases; junction bases not matched to a gene: 7. The CDR3 DNA follows: TGTGCCACCAGCAGAACCAGCGGGAGTAGGACAGATACGCAGTATTTT. It is translated as CATSRTSGSRTDTQYF.

The chain employs TRBV12-3 or TRBV12-4 and TRBJ2-7; 9 bases are a match to TRBD2. V was clipped by 6 bases and J by 7 bases; unmatched bases: 7. This CDR3 comprises 13 residues. CDR3 coding DNA: TGTGCCAGCAGCGGGACTAGCCTCCATGAGCAGTACTTC. This sequence encodes CASSGTSLHEQYF.

V usage is TRBV3-1 and J usage is TRBJ1-1; no definite D call. The V gene lost 0 bases and the J gene lost 4 bases, with 15 bases spanning the gap. CDR3 length: 16 residues. Germline V lookup: CDR1 LGHDT, CDR2 YNNKEL (reference sequence). CDR3 sequence (DNA): TGTGCCAGCAGCCAAGAAATGCGGACCTGGGGCACTGAAGCTTTCTTT. Translated: CASSQEMRTWGTEAFF.

This clonotype came up a few times. The chain links TRBV29-1 to TRBJ2-1; TRBD2 agrees at 7 bases. Germline V gene lookup returns CDR1 SQVTM and CDR2 ANQGSEA. After removal of 6 bases from V and 3 bases from J, the junction contained 8 bases not matched to a gene. The CDR3 spans 14 residues. Here the CDR3 DNA reads TGCAGCGTCTCCCCTAGCGGTGACTACAATGAGCAGTTCTTC. Translated: CSVSPSGDYNEQFF.

In this sample, this clonotype turned up once. The CDR3 sequence: CSVEDRDQETQYF. The CDR3 coding sequence is TGCAGCGTCGAGGACAGGGACCAAGAGACCCAGTACTTC. The chain carries TRBV29-1 and TRBJ2-5; 8 positions match TRBD1. Per germline, CDR1 SQVTM and CDR2 ANQGSEA. The CDR3 extends over 13 amino acids. J was trimmed by 0 bases and V by 6 bases; bases with no gene match: 3.

The chain employs TRBV5-1 and TRBJ2-3; D call uncertain. The V gene's germline CDR1 is SGHRS and CDR2 YFSETQ. The CDR3 sequence is 14 residues long. V gave up 0 bases and J gave up 6 bases, with 11 bases separating them. The CDR3 DNA is TGCGCCAGCAGCTTGGAACGAGCAAGGGATACGCAGTATTTT. This sequence encodes CASSLERARDTQYF.